The present entry profiles one TCR beta chain with its context. Its target is not known. Memory CD4+ cells were defined as CD4+CD45RO+CD25-. This CDR3 is 12 amino acids long. Trimming removed 1 base from V and 9 bases from J, with 9 bases in between. CDR1 is MGHDK and CDR2 is SYGVNS in the germline V gene. Study outcomes and limitations: The TCR gene usage of tumor memory CD4+ T cells clustered together with blood and lymph node memory CD4+ cells and with lymph node naive CD4+ cells. Tumor Tregs overlapped most with tumor, then blood, naive CD4+ cells.

Semi-nested PCR with Nested Universal Primer A followed constant-region reverse priming of full-length variable regions. Each CDR3 protein is one row after TCRdb ran MiXCR on the 5' RACE reads. This repertoire shows approximately 60,000 distinct CDR3 sequences, about 20% found once; its top ten account for 2.9%. This chain links TRBV25-1 with TRBJ1-2; D is unclear. The sample consisted of memory CD4+ T cells sorted from a lymph node. Subset specified: memory CD4+ T cells, CD4+CD45RO+CD25-. The source is a female donor with breast cancer. The CDR3, as DNA: TGTGCCAGCAGTGAATGGGGAGGGAGCTACACCTTC. This sequence encodes CASSEWGGSYTF.